A single sample is the source of the 15 T cell receptor beta chains below, sequenced in a study of blood T cells in healthy people across ages. Using a J-beta primer mix together with a sample-barcoded 5' primer, a second PCR was run for about 7 to 12 cycles. A single record per CDR3 protein comes from TCRdb applying MiXCR to the 5' RACE reads. The sample records over 1,300,000 distinct CDR3 sequences, approximately 63% being singletons. Source material: blood. These receptors were obtained from a man between 18 and 29 years old in good health.

The chain combines TRBV4-3 with TRBJ1-2; D remains ambiguous. Trimming pared 0 bases from V and 0 bases from J, leaving 8 bases between. CDR3 length equals 15 residues. The germline CDR1 and CDR2 sequences are LGHNA and YSLEER. In DNA form, the CDR3 reads TGCGCCAGCAGCCAAGAGTGGGAGACTAACTATGGCTACACCTTC. It specifies CASSQEWETNYGYTF.

The chain employs TRBV5-1 and TRBJ1-2, with D maybe TRBD1 (6 bases). This CDR3 is 15 amino acids long. V was cut by 4 bases and J by 2 bases, with 15 bases left in between. Germline V CDR1 and CDR2: SGHRS, YFSETQ. CDR3 nucleotides: TGCGCCAGCAGCGAATACGGACAGAGCAACTATGGCTACACCTTC. Translated: CASSEYGQSNYGYTF.

V is TRBV29-1 and J is TRBJ2-1, with D perhaps matching TRBD1 or TRBD2 (5 bases each). The J call is in doubt because the DNA end fits TRBJ2-7 better. The germline V gene has CDR1 SQVTM and CDR2 ANQGSEA. The CDR3 has 12 residues. The CDR3 region has the DNA TGCAGCGTCGGGGCCCCCTACAATGAGCAGTACTTC. This translates into CSVGAPYNEQYF.

Only one count was recorded for this clonotype. The chain couples TRBV28 to TRBJ1-1; D unclear. CDR3 size: 11 residues. The germline V gene encodes CDR1 MDHEN and CDR2 SYDVKM. Deletions cut 6 bases from V and 11 bases from J, with 13 bases between. Here the CDR3 reads CASRFGLGAFF. CDR3 DNA: TGTGCCAGCAGATTCGGACTGGGCGCTTTCTTT.

This clonotype came up once. This chain uses TRBV6-1 with TRBJ1-1, with D unresolved. Germline V gene data show CDR1 as MNHNS and CDR2 as SASEGT. The CDR3 has 14 residues. The V and J ends lost 6 bases and 3 bases respectively, with 14 bases between them. The CDR3: CASRTSQSYTEAFF. Written as DNA, the CDR3 is TGTGCCAGCAGAACGTCTCAGTCCTACACTGAAGCTTTCTTT.

This clonotype turned up a few times. This sequence joins TRBV2 and TRBJ2-1; D is perhaps TRBD1 (5 bases). The CDR3 has 13 residues. The germline V and J ends were trimmed by 7 bases and 4 bases, with 11 bases remaining between them. Germline V lookup: CDR1 SNHLY, CDR2 FYNNEI. The CDR3 sequence: CASNTRQYNEQFF. In DNA, the CDR3 is TGTGCCAGCAATACAAGACAGTACAATGAGCAGTTCTTC.

CDR3 protein: CASSTMRRRKEETQYF. CDR3 DNA sequence: TGTGCCAGCAGCACCATGCGCCGACGGAAAGAAGAGACCCAGTACTTC. The rearrangement uses TRBV11-1 and TRBJ2-5; D not resolved. Trimming stripped 5 bases from V and 3 bases from J, with 19 bases between. This CDR3 is built from 16 residues. Per the germline V gene, CDR1 is SGHAT and CDR2 is FQDESV (reference sequence).

The chain recombines TRBV6-2 or TRBV6-3 with TRBJ2-1; D tentatively fits TRBD1 or TRBD2 (5 bases each). Germline V gene lookup returns CDR1 MNHEY and CDR2 SVGEGT. The V end was cut by 8 bases, the J end by 5 bases, with 16 bases between. CDR3 length: 14 amino acids. The CDR3 sequence: CASGSGTGNNEQFF. CDR3 bases: TGTGCCAGCGGATCCGGGACGGGGAACAATGAGCAGTTCTTC.

This chain links TRBV12-3 or TRBV12-4 with TRBJ1-5; tentative D call: TRBD1 (5 bases). V shed 3 bases and J shed 3 bases, with 9 bases lying between them. The CDR3 consists of 14 residues. This CDR3 is CASSFRGNNQPQHF. For the CDR3, the DNA is TGTGCCAGCAGTTTTCGGGGGAACAATCAGCCCCAGCATTTT.

The chain employs TRBV20-1 and TRBJ1-2; perhaps TRBD1 as D (6 bases). The length of the CDR3 is 13 residues. V gave up 2 bases and J gave up 6 bases, with 13 bases separating them. From germline, CDR1 is DFQATT and CDR2 SNEGSKA (reference sequence). The CDR3, as DNA: TGCAGTGCTAGAAGGACAGAAGATAATGGCTACACCTTC. Its translation is CSARRTEDNGYTF.

This chain links TRBV20-1 with TRBJ2-3; TRBD1 agrees at 9 bases. This CDR3 has 16 amino acids. From germline, CDR1 is DFQATT and CDR2 SNEGSKA (reference sequence). V trimming: 2 bases; J trimming: 10 bases; junction bases outside the gene matches: 16. The chain's CDR3 is CSARPQGTGTFGPQYF. Written as DNA, the CDR3 is TGCAGTGCTAGACCCCAAGGGACAGGGACGTTTGGCCCGCAGTATTTT.

V and J are TRBV6-6 and TRBJ2-7; 10 positions match TRBD1. V lost 5 bases and J lost 3; bases outside the gene matches: 7. Germline V gene lookup returns CDR1 MNHNY and CDR2 SVGAGI (reference sequence). The CDR3 sequence is 15 residues long. DNA for the CDR3: TGTGCCAGCAGTACAGGGACAGGGGTCTTCTACGAGCAGTACTTC. Translation gives CASSTGTGVFYEQYF.

The chain uses TRBV13 and TRBJ2-7; 7 bases line up with TRBD2. Germline CDR1 and CDR2: PRHDT and FYEKMQ (reference sequence). Trimming took 0 bases from V and 3 from J; bases not matched to a gene: 5. CDR3 size: 15 residues. Written as DNA, the CDR3 is TGTGCCAGCAGCTTAGGCGCGGGAGAGGTCTACGAGCAGTACTTC. Encoded protein: CASSLGAGEVYEQYF.

In its sample, this clonotype was seen many times. The chain combines TRBV7-9 with TRBJ1-2, with a weak D call TRBD1 (5 bases). The CDR3 spans 12 residues. V was clipped by 3 bases and J by 8 bases, with 10 bases between them. Germline V gene sequence: CDR1 SEHNR, CDR2 FQNEAQ (reference sequence). Written as DNA, the CDR3 is TGTGCCAGCAGCTTCAAAGGGGTGGGCTACACCTTC. Translated, it gives CASSFKGVGYTF.

The rearrangement joins TRBV4-2 to TRBJ1-4; D is unclear. Germline-derived CDR1 and CDR2 are LGHNA and YNFKEQ. V shed 1 base and J shed 8 bases, with 11 bases lying between them. CDR3 length: 14 residues. The CDR3 sequence: CASSQGTAAEKLFF. The CDR3 DNA follows: TGTGCCAGCAGCCAAGGGACGGCGGCCGAAAAACTGTTTTTT.